This T cell receptor beta chain emerged from a study of T cells in Graves' hyperthyroidism and ophthalmopathy (dated by TCRdb to the late 2010s). Some background on the complete study: Peripheral blood was collected at initial diagnosis, before any treatment. In more than 5 Graves' hyperthyroidism patients, the study also compared T-cell repertoires from thyroid tissue with T-cell repertoires from blood. Prospective prediction of ophthalmopathy was tested in an independent validation cohort of under 20 hyperthyroidism patients and 15 to 17 patients who later progressed to ophthalmopathy. After blood sampling, hyperthyroidism patients were treated with methimazole at a starting dose of 30 mg daily, and ophthalmopathy patients were treated with high-dose intravenous methylprednisolone. For training and testing, the roughly 93 patients in the discovery cohort were randomly divided in a 7:3 ratio. The paper describes TCR Vbeta CDR3 sequencing of 135 peripheral blood samples, made up of 43 ophthalmopathy patients, over 70 hyperthyroidism patients and 17 progressor patients. To identify distinguishing TCR V-J signatures, a discovery cohort of around 100 patients was used, comprising approximately 40 with Graves' ophthalmopathy and approximately 58 with stable Graves' hyperthyroidism. The paper as a whole reports these results and caveats: Most expanded thyroid clonotypes (frequency above 0.001) were also detected in blood, suggesting blood repertoires may reflect thyroid immune responses. Sample size was not statistically predetermined, and blinding of investigators to group allocation was not performed. A 13 V-J signature model separated ophthalmopathy from stable hyperthyroidism, with approximately 87% sensitivity and 81% to 83% specificity in cross-validation and 80%/75% in testing. In validation, the model predicted progression to ophthalmopathy with over 60% sensitivity and approximately 74% specificity, a median of around six months before onset.

Amplification of TCR beta CDR3 regions was carried out from RNA transcripts. The first round of RT-PCR for the TCR CDR3 was performed with the HTBI primer set and the Qiagen OneStep RT-PCR kit. The libraries were constructed in a second round of multiplex PCR and then size-selected and purified. Sequencing of the libraries was done on an Illumina HiSeq2000 using paired-end 100 bp reads. Concerning the study's data processing: SOAPnuke was used to process the raw data, with reads discarded if the reads contained adapters or uncalled bases, had a mean Phred below 15, or lacked an exact constant-primer or identifier match. COPE v1.2.5 was used to merge the high-quality paired reads, and each unique nucleotide sequence was defined as a clonotype. MiTCR v1.1 was used to align clonotypes to the IMGT TRBV, TRBD and TRBJ reference segments. Analysis was restricted to V-J combinations with a frequency above 0.0001, which covered about 99% of repertoires. A TCS score was defined as the ratio between F50 (clonal expansion) and ExV (chaos), using BLOSUM62-based TCRdist between CDR3 peptides within each V-J. Welch's t-statistics and random forest reduced roughly 540 V-J features to about 13, which were used in a naive Bayes classifier (R e1071). Clones were called with MiXCR by TCRdb after fastp trimmed the public reads at Q25, and only in-frame beta chains were retained. Records with the same CDR3 protein are collapsed into one entry carrying the most frequent genes and DNA. TCRdb's processing, not the study's, gives the V and J calls here. The sample includes 300,000 to 450,000 distinct CDR3 sequences, with under 15% observed a single time. The top ten clonotypes cover approximately 32% of the sample.

A patient counted as having stable Graves' hyperthyroidism if no progression to ophthalmopathy occurred over 18 months of follow-up. The hyperthyroidism patients were between 18 and 65 years old and newly diagnosed, with a disease duration of less than 2 months. Any patient with an uncontrolled infection, another autoimmune disease, pregnancy or lactation was excluded. Clinical symptoms, serum thyroxine and TRAb, thyroid ultrasound, and orbital computed tomography formed the basis for the diagnoses. PBMCs were isolated from approximately 10 ml of fresh peripheral blood by Ficoll-Paque density gradient centrifugation. Total RNA was extracted with Trizol reagent, and quality was checked on an Agilent 2100 Bioanalyzer. In its sample, this clonotype was seen a few times. There is no known antigen for this receptor. There are no base qualities to consult, and no much larger clone falls within one base.

The CDR3 measures 18 amino acids from cysteine to phenylalanine. Solely the CDR3 DNA is kept, with 54 bases framed from the first base. The germline ends are 27 bases apart after V is trimmed by 6 bases and J by 2 bases. The germline V gene specifies SGHRS as CDR1 and YFSETQ as CDR2. The chain is made from TRBV5-1 and TRBJ2-7, with TRBD1 tentatively as D gene (5 bases match). The sample comprised blood. This TCR was sampled from a woman aged 25 to 39 with Graves' hyperthyroidism. The encoded CDR3 is CASTLYGPVDRTTYEQYF. The bases are TGCGCCAGCACCCTTTATGGCCCTGTAGACAGAACGACCTACGAGCAGTACTTC.